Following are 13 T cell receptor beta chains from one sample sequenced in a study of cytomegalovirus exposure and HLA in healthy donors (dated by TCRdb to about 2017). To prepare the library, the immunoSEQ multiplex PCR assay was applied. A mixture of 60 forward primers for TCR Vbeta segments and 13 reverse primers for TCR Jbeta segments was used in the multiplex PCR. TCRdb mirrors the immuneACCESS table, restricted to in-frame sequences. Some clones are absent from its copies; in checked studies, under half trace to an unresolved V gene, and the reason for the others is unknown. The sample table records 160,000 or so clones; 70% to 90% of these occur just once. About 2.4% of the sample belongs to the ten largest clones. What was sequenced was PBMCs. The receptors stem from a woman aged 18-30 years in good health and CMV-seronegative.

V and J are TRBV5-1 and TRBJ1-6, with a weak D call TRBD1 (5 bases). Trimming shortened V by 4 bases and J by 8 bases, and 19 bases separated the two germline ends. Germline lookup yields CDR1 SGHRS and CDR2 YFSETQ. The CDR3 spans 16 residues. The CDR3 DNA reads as TGCGCCAGCAGCCGGCGGGGGGATCTTTCGGATTCACCCCTCCACTTT. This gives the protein CASSRRGDLSDSPLHF.

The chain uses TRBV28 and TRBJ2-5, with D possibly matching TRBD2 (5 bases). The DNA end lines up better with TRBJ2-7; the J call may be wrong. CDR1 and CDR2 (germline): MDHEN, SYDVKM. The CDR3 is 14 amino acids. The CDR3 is CASGSSSGTYEQYF. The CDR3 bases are TGTGCCAGCGGATCCTCTTCGGGAACCTACGAGCAGTACTTC.

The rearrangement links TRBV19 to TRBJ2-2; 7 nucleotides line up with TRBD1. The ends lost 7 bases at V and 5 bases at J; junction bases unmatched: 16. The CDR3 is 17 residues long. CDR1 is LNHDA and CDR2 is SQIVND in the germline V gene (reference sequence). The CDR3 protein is CASTQQGTSLITGELFF. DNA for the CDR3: TGTGCCAGTACCCAACAGGGGACGTCCTTGATTACCGGGGAGCTGTTTTTT.

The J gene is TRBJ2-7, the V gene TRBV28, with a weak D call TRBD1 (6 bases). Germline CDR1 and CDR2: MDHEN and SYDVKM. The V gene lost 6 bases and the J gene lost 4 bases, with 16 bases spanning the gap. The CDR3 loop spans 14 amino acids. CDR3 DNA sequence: TGTGCCAGCAGGGACCCAGGGGCTAGGTACGAGCAGTACTTC. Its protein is CASRDPGARYEQYF. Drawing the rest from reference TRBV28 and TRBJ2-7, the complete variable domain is DVKVTQSSRYLVKRTGEKVFLECVQDMDHENMFWYRQDPGLGLRLIYFSYDVKMKEKGDIPEGYSVSREKKERFSLILESASTNQTSMYLCASRDPGARYEQYFGPGTRLTVT.

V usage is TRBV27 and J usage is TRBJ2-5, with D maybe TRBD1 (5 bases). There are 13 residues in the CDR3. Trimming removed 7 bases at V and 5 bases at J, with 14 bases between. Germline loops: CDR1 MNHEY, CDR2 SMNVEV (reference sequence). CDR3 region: CASMKPGWETQYF. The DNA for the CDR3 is TGTGCCAGCATGAAGCCAGGGTGGGAGACCCAGTACTTC.

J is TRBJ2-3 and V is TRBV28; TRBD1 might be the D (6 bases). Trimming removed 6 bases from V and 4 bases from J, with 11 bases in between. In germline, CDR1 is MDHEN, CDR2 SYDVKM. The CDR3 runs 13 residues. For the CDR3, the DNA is TGTGCCAGCAGCCGCCAGGGGCCAGATACGCAGTATTTT. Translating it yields CASSRQGPDTQYF. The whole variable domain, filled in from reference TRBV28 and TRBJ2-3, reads DVKVTQSSRYLVKRTGEKVFLECVQDMDHENMFWYRQDPGLGLRLIYFSYDVKMKEKGDIPEGYSVSREKKERFSLILESASTNQTSMYLCASSRQGPDTQYFGPGTRLTVL.

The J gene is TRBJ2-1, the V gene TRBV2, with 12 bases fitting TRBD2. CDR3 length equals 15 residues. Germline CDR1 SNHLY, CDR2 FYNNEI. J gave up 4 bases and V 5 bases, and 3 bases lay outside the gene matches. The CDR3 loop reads CASSRTSGTYNEQFF. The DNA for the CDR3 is TGTGCCAGCAGTAGGACTAGCGGGACATACAATGAGCAGTTCTTC.

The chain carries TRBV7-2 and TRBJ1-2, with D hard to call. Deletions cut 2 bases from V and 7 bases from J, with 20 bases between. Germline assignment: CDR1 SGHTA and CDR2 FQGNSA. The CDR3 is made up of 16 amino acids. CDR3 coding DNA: TGTGCCAGCAGCTTAAACAGAATGGGTTCCGAAGGTGGCTACACCTTC. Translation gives CASSLNRMGSEGGYTF.

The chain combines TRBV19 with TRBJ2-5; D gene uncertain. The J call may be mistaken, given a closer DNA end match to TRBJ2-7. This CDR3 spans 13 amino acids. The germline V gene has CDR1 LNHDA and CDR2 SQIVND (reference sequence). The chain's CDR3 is CASSISLPYEQYF. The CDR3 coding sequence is TGTGCCAGTAGTATATCTCTCCCCTACGAGCAGTACTTC.

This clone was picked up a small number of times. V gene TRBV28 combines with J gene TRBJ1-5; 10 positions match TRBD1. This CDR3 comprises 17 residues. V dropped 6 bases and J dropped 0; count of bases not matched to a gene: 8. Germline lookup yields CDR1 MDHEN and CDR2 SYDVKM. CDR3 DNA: TGTGCCAGCAGCACGGGGACAGGGGTCCTTAGCAATCAGCCCCAGCATTTT. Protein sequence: CASSTGTGVLSNQPQHF.

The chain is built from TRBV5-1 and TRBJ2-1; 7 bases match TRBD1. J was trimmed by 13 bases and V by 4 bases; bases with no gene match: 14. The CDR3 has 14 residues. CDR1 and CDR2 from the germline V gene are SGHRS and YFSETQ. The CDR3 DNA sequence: TGCGCCAGCAGCGCGATCCGGGACAGTGAAATCCAGTTCTTC. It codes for CASSAIRDSEIQFF.

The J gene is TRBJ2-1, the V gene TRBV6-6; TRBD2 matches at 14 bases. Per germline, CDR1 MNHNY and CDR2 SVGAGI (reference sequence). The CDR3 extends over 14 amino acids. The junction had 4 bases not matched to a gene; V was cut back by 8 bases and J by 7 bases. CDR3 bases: TGTGCCAGCGCCGGGACTAGCGGGAGAAATGAGCAGTTCTTC. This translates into CASAGTSGRNEQFF.

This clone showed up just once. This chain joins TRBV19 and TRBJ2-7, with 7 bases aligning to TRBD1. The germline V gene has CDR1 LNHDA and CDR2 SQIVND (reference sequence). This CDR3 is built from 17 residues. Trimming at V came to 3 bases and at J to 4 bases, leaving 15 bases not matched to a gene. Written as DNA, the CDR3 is TGTGCCAGTAGTATGCGGGCCTTGGACAGGCAACCTTACGAGCAGTACTTC. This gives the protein CASSMRALDRQPYEQYF. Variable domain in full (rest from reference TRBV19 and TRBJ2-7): DGGITQSPKYLFRKEGQNVTLSCEQNLNHDAMYWYRQDPGQGLRLIYYSQIVNDFQKGDIAEGYSVSREKKESFPLTVTSAQKNPTAFYLCASSMRALDRQPYEQYFGPGTRLTVT.